A selection of T cell receptor beta chains follows, all from one sample in a study of lymphopenia after photon versus proton radiotherapy. Measured with immunoSEQ multiplex PCR; TCRdb has only the in-frame clones, and not every one. The data hold fewer than 65,000 clones, with around 85% observed a single time. The sequenced sample was peripheral blood, obtained from a patient treated with photon-based radiotherapy. These receptor sequences come from a man between 35 and 55 years old with gastric cancer. Both conserved end residues are part of each CDR3. D genes are given only for firm matches. Size values are once, few and many counts, or a class for expanded clones, and some rows have none.

>TRBD1|TRBV29-1|NA|12|TRBJ2-1
TGCAGCGTCAACAGGGGTCCCAATGAGCAGTTCTTC
CSVNRGPNEQFF
>TRBD1|TRBV7-2|NA|15|TRBJ1-5
TGTGCCAGCAGCTTAGTGGGACAGGGCCGTCAGCCCCAGCATTTT
CASSLVGQGRQPQHF
>NA|TRBV30|NA|14|TRBJ1-1
TGTGCCTGGAGCTTTGTTGGGGGAAGTGGTGAAGCTTTCTTT
CAWSFVGGSGEAFF
>NA|TRBV30|NA|15|TRBJ2-2
TGTGCCTGGAGTGTAACTCAGGGTGAAACCGGGGAGCTGTTTTTT
CAWSVTQGETGELFF
>NA|TRBV9|NA|15|TRBJ2-1
TGTGCCAGCAGCGTAGCAGGGGACTCCTACAATGAGCAGTTCTTC
CASSVAGDSYNEQFF
>TRBD1|TRBV5-6|NA|15|TRBJ2-7
TGTGCCAGCAGCTTGGTGTCAGGGGGTAGCTACGAGCAGTACTTC
CASSLVSGGSYEQYF
>NA|TRBV5-6|NA|13|TRBJ2-1
TGTGCCAGCCCCAGGCGGGGTTACAATGAGCAGTTCTTC
CASPRRGYNEQFF
>NA|TRBV13|NA|18|TRBJ2-1
TGTGCCAGCAGCTCGACCGGGTTCGGTCCAAGCTCCTACAATGAGCAGTTCTTC
CASSSTGFGPSSYNEQFF
>NA|TRBV4-3|NA|13|TRBJ1-5
TGCGCCAGCAGCCAAGAAGTCAGTCAGCCCCAGCATTTT
CASSQEVSQPQHF
>NA|TRBV5-4|NA|11|TRBJ1-4
TGTGCCAGCAGCCACCGGGAAAAACTGTTTTTT
CASSHREKLFF
>TRBD1|TRBV19|NA|12|TRBJ1-1
TGTGCCAGTAAGTGGACAGGGGGGGAAGCTTTCTTT
CASKWTGGEAFF
>NA|TRBV6-5|NA|12|TRBJ2-1
TGTGCCAGCAGCCGGGAGTCCAATGAGCAGTTCTTC
CASSRESNEQFF
>NA|TRBV5-5|NA|15|TRBJ1-6
TGTGCCAGCAGTTTAAGGCCCCCGGAGGGTTCACCCCTCCACTTT
CASSLRPPEGSPLHF
>TRBD2|TRBV30|NA|16|TRBJ2-1
TGTGCCTGGAGTGTACCTCGGACTAGCCCGGTAGTAGAGCAGTTCTTC
CAWSVPRTSPVVEQFF
>TRBD1|TRBV27|NA|12|TRBJ2-5
TGTGCCAGCAGTTCCCCCCGGGACAGGCAGTACTTC
CASSSPRDRQYF
>NA|TRBV16|NA|13|TRBJ2-7
TGTGCCAGCAGCCTTGGACAGCCCTACGAGCAGTACTTC
CASSLGQPYEQYF
>TRBD1|TRBV4-3|once|15|TRBJ1-2
TGCGCCAGCAGCCCAGGCTACAGGGGAAACTATGGCTACACCTTC
CASSPGYRGNYGYTF
>NA|TRBV2|NA|13|TRBJ1-2
TGTGCCAGCAGTCAGGAGGGGGAGGCTGGCTACACCTTC
CASSQEGEAGYTF
>NA|TRBV19|NA|16|TRBJ1-1
TGTGCCAGTAGTCCTGGGGTTACAGGGCTAGACCCTGAAGCTTTCTTT
CASSPGVTGLDPEAFF
>NA|TRBV6-6|NA|11|TRBJ1-2
TGTGCCAGCAGAGGTGTCCCGGGCTACACCTTC
CASRGVPGYTF
>NA|TRBV2|NA|14|TRBJ2-5
TGTGCCAGCAGTGCGTCGGCGGATCCTAGGGAGCAGTACTTC
CASSASADPREQYF
>NA|TRBV6-1|NA|12|TRBJ1-3
TGTGCCAGCAACAGGGATGGAAACACCATATATTTT
CASNRDGNTIYF
>NA|TRBV5-4|NA|15|TRBJ2-5
TGTGCCAGCAGCTTGGAGCCGGGAACCGGAGAGACCCAGTACTTC
CASSLEPGTGETQYF
>NA|TRBV7-9|NA|11|TRBJ1-1
TGTGCCAGCAGCCTGAACACTGAAGCTTTCTTT
CASSLNTEAFF
>NA|TRBV7-9|NA|16|TRBJ2-3
TGTGCCAGCAGCTTATTTGGACAGCTGCCCACAGATACGCAGTATTTT
CASSLFGQLPTDTQYF
>TRBD2|TRBV6-4|NA|16|TRBJ2-3
TGTGCCAGCAGTGCGCGCGGGGGGGCCCGGGTTGATACGCAGTATTTT
CASSARGGARVDTQYF
>NA|TRBV19|once|14|TRBJ1-2
TGTGCCAGTACGGCCCCGGGCCTATTAAGGGGCTACACCTTC
CASTAPGLLRGYTF
>NA|TRBV5-5|NA|15|TRBJ2-2
TGTGCCAGCAGCTTGTGGCGAGGTAACACCGGGGAGCTGTTTTTT
CASSLWRGNTGELFF
>NA|TRBV7-6|NA|15|TRBJ1-5
TGTGCCAGCAGCTTAGGACGGAGGAGCAATCAGCCCCAGCATTTT
CASSLGRRSNQPQHF
>TRBD1|TRBV7-6|NA|15|TRBJ1-1
TGTGCCAGCAGCTCTGGGACAGCCATGGACACTGAAGCTTTCTTT
CASSSGTAMDTEAFF